A selection of T cell receptor beta chains follows, all from one sample in a study of blood T cell repertoires in COVID-19. Data came from immunoSEQ multiplex PCR; TCRdb stores just in-frame clones and leaves some out. The sample records about 190,000 clones, less than 85% being singletons. What was sequenced was peripheral blood. The receptor source for this set is a man aged 45-65 years who had recovered from COVID-19. The CDR3 runs from the conserved cysteine through the conserved F or W. The order of the fields is D gene, J gene, clone size, V gene, CDR3 protein, CDR3 DNA. D genes are given only for firm matches. Size values are once, few and many counts, or a class for expanded clones, and some rows have none.

>.|TRBJ1-4|.|TRBV15
CATSRDNRPTNEKLFF
TGTGCCACCAGCAGAGATAACAGACCAACTAATGAAAAACTGTTTTTT
>TRBD1|TRBJ1-4|once|TRBV28
CASSSGTGHNEKLFF
TGTGCCAGCAGTTCCGGGACAGGGCATAATGAAAAACTGTTTTTT
>TRBD2|TRBJ2-5|.|TRBV6-8
CASSYQLLPGLAGDVRETQYF
TGTGCCAGCAGTTACCAACTACTTCCGGGACTAGCGGGAGATGTAAGAGAGACCCAGTACTTC
>TRBD1|TRBJ2-2|.|TRBV3-1/TRBV3-2
CASSSAGGRGELFF
TGTGCCAGCAGTTCCGCAGGGGGCCGCGGGGAGCTGTTTTTT
>.|TRBJ1-1|.|TRBV11-2
CASEETGGTEAFF
TGTGCCAGTGAAGAGACAGGAGGAACTGAAGCTTTCTTT
>.|TRBJ1-2|.|TRBV12-3/TRBV12-4
CASSLGWAPGYTF
TGTGCCAGCAGTTTAGGGTGGGCGCCTGGCTACACCTTC
>.|TRBJ2-5|.|TRBV3-1/TRBV3-2
CASSLRLTQETQYF
TGTGCCAGCAGCCTGAGACTAACTCAAGAGACCCAGTACTTC
>TRBD2|TRBJ2-3|.|TRBV7-8
CASSLGLAGGDTQYF
TGTGCCAGCAGCTTGGGACTAGCGGGAGGGGATACGCAGTATTTT
>.|TRBJ1-1|once|TRBV9
CASSVVSEGVKAFF
TGTGCCAGCAGCGTAGTATCGGAGGGTGTGAAAGCTTTCTTT
>TRBD2|TRBJ2-1|.|TRBV24-1
CATSRAGGGYNEQFF
TGTGCCACCAGTCGTGCGGGAGGGGGTTACAATGAGCAGTTCTTC
>TRBD1|TRBJ1-1|.|TRBV5-1
CASSLRQGEGTEAFF
TGCGCCAGCAGCCTCCGACAGGGAGAAGGAACTGAAGCTTTCTTT
>.|TRBJ2-3|once|TRBV7-8
CASSSSPGNADTQYF
TGTGCCAGCAGCTCCTCGCCGGGAAACGCAGATACGCAGTATTTT
>.|TRBJ2-7|.|TRBV6-5
CASSDTRLAEQYF
TGTGCCAGCAGCGATACTAGACTGGCCGAGCAGTACTTC
>TRBD1|TRBJ1-1|.|TRBV30
CAWLFGQGLMNTEAFF
TGTGCCTGGCTGTTTGGACAGGGACTAATGAACACTGAAGCTTTCTTT
>.|TRBJ1-5|many|TRBV21-1
CASLYPPQAYSNQPQHF
TGTGCCAGCTTATACCCGCCCCAGGCCTATAGCAATCAGCCCCAGCATTTT
>.|TRBJ1-2|.|TRBV14
CASSQDSRGSGYGYTF
TGTGCCAGCAGCCAAGATTCACGGGGGTCAGGCTATGGCTACACCTTC
>.|TRBJ1-2|.|TRBV5-8
CASSRNTAGKGYTF
TGTGCCAGCAGCCGGAATACGGCAGGGAAGGGCTACACCTTC
>.|TRBJ2-1|.|TRBV9
CASSVDSSYNEQFF
TGTGCCAGCAGCGTGGACAGCTCCTACAATGAGCAGTTCTTC
>TRBD1|TRBJ2-1|.|TRBV7-8
CASSYGSGQGGFNEQFF
TGTGCCAGCAGCTACGGAAGCGGACAGGGGGGGTTCAATGAGCAGTTCTTC
>.|TRBJ2-5|.|TRBV7-2
CASSLAGLSQETQYF
TGTGCCAGCAGCTTAGCTGGACTGTCGCAAGAGACCCAGTACTTC
>.|TRBJ1-5|.|TRBV19
CASSFQTNSNQPQHF
TGTGCCAGTAGTTTCCAGACAAATAGCAATCAGCCCCAGCATTTT
>.|TRBJ2-1|.|TRBV28
CASRTGGYNEQFF
TGTGCCAGCAGGACCGGAGGGTACAATGAGCAGTTCTTC
>TRBD1|TRBJ1-2|.|TRBV6-5
CASSGQGSVYGYTF
TGTGCCAGCAGCGGACAGGGATCGGTCTATGGCTACACCTTC
>TRBD1|TRBJ1-2|.|TRBV30
CAWRGDSLSYGYTF
TGTGCCTGGAGGGGGGACAGCCTAAGCTATGGCTACACCTTC
>TRBD2|TRBJ2-7|.|TRBV5-1
CASSKDTGTSGSGPVYEQYF
TGCGCCAGCAGCAAAGATACCGGGACTAGCGGGAGCGGGCCTGTGTACGAGCAGTACTTC
>.|TRBJ1-1|.|TRBV20-1
CRTTENTEAFF
TGCAGGACGACAGAGAACACTGAAGCTTTCTTT
>.|TRBJ2-1|.|TRBV27
CASSSRGYEQFF
TGTGCCAGCAGTTCTAGGGGCTATGAGCAGTTCTTC
>.|TRBJ2-1|.|TRBV5-6
CASSLEAFSSYNEQFF
TGTGCCAGCAGCTTGGAAGCGTTTAGCTCCTACAATGAGCAGTTCTTC
>.|TRBJ1-2|.|TRBV7-2
CASSQPAERYGYTF
TGTGCCAGCAGCCAACCGGCGGAACGCTATGGCTACACCTTC
>TRBD1|TRBJ2-3|.|TRBV18
CASSPGHSGTDGDTQYF
TGTGCCAGCTCACCAGGACACTCCGGGACAGATGGAGATACGCAGTATTTT
>TRBD2|TRBJ2-2|once|TRBV14
CASSFIPLAGGTGELFF
TGTGCCAGCAGCTTCATACCGCTAGCGGGAGGCACCGGGGAGCTGTTTTTT
>TRBD2|TRBJ2-7|.|TRBV7-2
CASSSGLAYTYEQYF
TGTGCCAGCAGCTCGGGACTAGCGTATACCTACGAGCAGTACTTC
>.|TRBJ1-2|.|TRBV28
CASSSDVRGGGYTF
TGTGCCAGCAGTTCCGATGTCAGGGGCGGCGGCTACACCTTC
>.|TRBJ1-2|.|TRBV7-9
CASSSAAGGGYTF
TGTGCCAGCAGCTCGGCCGCGGGTGGCGGCTACACCTTC
>.|TRBJ2-7|.|TRBV7-7
CASSLRLAPEYEQYF
TGTGCCAGCAGCTTAAGGCTAGCGCCAGAATACGAGCAGTACTTC
>TRBD1|TRBJ1-4|.|TRBV30
CAWSVPRGTGNEKLFF
TGTGCCTGGAGTGTACCTCGAGGGACAGGCAATGAAAAACTGTTTTTT
>TRBD2|TRBJ2-2|.|TRBV11-2
CASSTRLIAGGGAGELFF
TGTGCCAGCAGCACGCGACTTATAGCGGGAGGGGGAGCCGGGGAGCTGTTTTTT